Presented here are 11 T cell receptor beta chains from one specimen sequenced in a study of blood T cell repertoires in COVID-19. Only in-frame clones appear in the TCRdb table, and some are missing; sequencing was by immunoSEQ multiplex PCR. Among 200,000 to 300,000 clones listed, around 80% were seen once. Sequencing was performed on peripheral blood. These receptors came from a man in his 60s with acute or convalescent COVID-19.

The V call is TRBV7-6, the J call TRBJ2-7; TRBD1 might be the D (6 bases). CDR3 size: 18 residues. Trimming took 1 base from V and 0 from J, leaving 19 bases between them. Germline V gene data show CDR1 as SGHVS and CDR2 as FNYEAQ. CDR3 protein: CASSLGDTYSRYSYEQYF. CDR3 DNA sequence: TGTGCCAGCAGCTTAGGGGACACGTACTCACGGTACTCCTACGAGCAGTACTTC.

The V gene is TRBV5-1, the J gene TRBJ2-1; the match to TRBD1 covers 7 bases. Germline V gene data show CDR1 as SGHRS and CDR2 as YFSETQ. CDR3 length: 15 residues. Trimming cost V 2 bases and J 5 bases; bases outside gene matches: 7. CDR3 in amino acids: CASSFGDRDNNEQFF. CDR3 coding DNA: TGCGCCAGCAGCTTCGGAGACAGGGATAACAATGAGCAGTTCTTC. Based on the CDR3 plus reference TRBV5-1 and TRBJ2-1, the full variable domain is KAGVTQTPRYLIKTRGQQVTLSCSPISGHRSVSWYQQTPGQGLQFLFEYFSETQRNKGNFPGRFSGRQFSNSRSEMNVSTLELGDSALYLCASSFGDRDNNEQFFGPGTRLTVL.

This clone was seen once. The genes are TRBV6-5 and TRBJ2-7; 11 nucleotides match TRBD2. Germline assignment: CDR1 MNHEY and CDR2 SVGAGI. The CDR3 totals 15 residues. The V and J ends lost 9 bases and 7 bases, in that order; junction bases with no gene match: 14. CDR3 protein: CASTNLAGGPGEQYF. The CDR3 DNA is TGTGCCAGTACAAATTTAGCGGGGGGGCCGGGGGAGCAGTACTTC.

The chain is built from TRBV5-1 and TRBJ1-1; D unresolved. CDR1 is SGHRS and CDR2 is YFSETQ in the germline V gene. This CDR3 contains 16 residues. Deletions cut 4 bases from V and 2 bases from J, with 18 bases between. The DNA for the CDR3 is TGCGCCAGCAGCCCGGGTCGAGGTATATTAAACACTGAAGCTTTCTTT. Translating it yields CASSPGRGILNTEAFF.

The chain carries TRBV6-5 and TRBJ2-7; 11 positions match TRBD2. The CDR3 totals 14 residues. V shed 6 bases and J 4 bases; nucleotides not matched to a gene: 5. Per the germline V gene, CDR1 is MNHEY and CDR2 is SVGAGI. CDR3 sequence (DNA): TGTGCCAGCAGCTTAGCGGGAGGGGTATACGAGCAGTACTTC. This sequence encodes CASSLAGGVYEQYF.

This clone has a handful of counts. The CDR3 nucleotides read TGTGCCAGCAAAAGGAGTACTAACACCGGGGAGCTGTTTTTT. It specifies CASKRSTNTGELFF. The V call is TRBV6-6, the J call TRBJ2-2; D call uncertain. There are 14 residues in the CDR3. V lost 7 bases and J 2 bases, leaving 11 bases between the germline ends. Germline loops: CDR1 MNHNY, CDR2 SVGAGI (reference sequence).

J is TRBJ2-7 and V is TRBV19; maybe TRBD1 (6 bases). Trimming shortened V by 8 bases and J by 4 bases, and 15 bases separated the two germline ends. CDR3 length: 13 amino acids. Germline CDR1 and CDR2: LNHDA and SQIVND (reference sequence). CDR3 residues: CASSTGIGYEQYF. Written as DNA, the CDR3 is TGTGCCAGTTCTACAGGGATAGGGTACGAGCAGTACTTC.

With regard to this clone: Other DNA sequences from this sample encode an identical CDR3 as well. CDR3: CASSYGQGLGGYTF. Here the CDR3 DNA reads TGTGCCAGCTCTTATGGACAGGGGCTGGGTGGCTACACCTTC. The chain employs TRBV6-5 and TRBJ1-2, with TRBD1 matching 9 bases. CDR3 length equals 14 residues. Germline assignment: CDR1 MNHEY and CDR2 SVGAGI. V was clipped by 8 bases and J by 7 bases; unmatched bases: 11.

This clone occurred a few times. V usage is TRBV4-2 and J usage is TRBJ2-7, with TRBD2 as a possible D gene (5 bases). There are 16 residues in the CDR3. Trimming shortened V by 0 bases and J by 0 bases, and 12 bases separated the two germline ends. CDR1 LGHNA and CDR2 YNFKEQ come from the germline V gene. The CDR3, as DNA: TGTGCCAGCAGCCAAGAAGCAGCGGCCAGCTCCTACGAGCAGTACTTC. Its translation: CASSQEAAASSYEQYF.

The J gene is TRBJ2-7, the V gene TRBV7-8; the match to TRBD1 covers 8 bases. J was trimmed by 3 bases and V by 3 bases; bases with no gene match: 4. Looked up from germline, CDR1 is SGHVS and CDR2 is FQNEAQ. The CDR3 runs to 14 residues. The CDR3 DNA is TGTGCCAGCAGCTTGGGACAGGTATACTACGAGCAGTACTTC. Amino acids: CASSLGQVYYEQYF.

Only a few counts were recorded for this clone. The chain combines TRBV2 with TRBJ2-5, with 12 bases lining up with TRBD2. This CDR3 is 15 amino acids long. Germline trimming cut 5 bases from V and 5 bases from J; bases unmatched to any gene: 6. Germline V gives CDR1 SNHLY, CDR2 FYNNEI. The CDR3 DNA sequence: TGTGCCAGCAGTACCTTTCTAGCGGGAGGGGAGACCCAGTACTTC. This translates into CASSTFLAGGETQYF.